Following are 9 T cell receptor beta chains from one sample sequenced in a study of blood T cells in healthy people across ages. Sample-barcoded 5' priming and a J-beta primer mix drove a second PCR of 7 to 11 cycles. TCRdb redid the calling of the 5' RACE reads with MiXCR, one entry per CDR3 protein. The profile shows over a million distinct CDR3 sequences, approximately 59% of them singletons. The sequencing sample was made of blood. The receptors originated from a man younger than 35 in good health.

This clonotype was found a few times. The chain carries TRBV4-1 and TRBJ1-4, with TRBD1 identical over 10 bases. Germline-derived CDR1 and CDR2 are MGHRA and YSYEKL. The CDR3 runs to 17 residues. After removal of 2 bases from V and 7 bases from J, the junction contained 10 bases not matched to a gene. CDR3 in amino acids: CASSQPGQGEAGEKLFF. The CDR3 nucleotides are TGCGCCAGCAGCCAACCCGGACAGGGGGAGGCAGGTGAAAAACTGTTTTTT.

The rearrangement joins TRBV5-1 to TRBJ2-4, with TRBD2 as a possible D gene (5 bases). Gene TRBJ2-7 matches the end of the DNA better, so the J call may be wrong. The CDR3 consists of 15 residues. Germline assignment: CDR1 SGHRS and CDR2 YFSETQ. For the CDR3, the DNA is TGCGCCAGCAGCTTAGTCCGGGGAGTTGCCTACGAGCAGTACTTC. This gives the protein CASSLVRGVAYEQYF.

This clonotype was found a few times. The chain is built from TRBV12-3 or TRBV12-4 and TRBJ2-1; tentatively, D is TRBD2 (6 bases). CDR3 size: 15 residues. Trimming removed 2 bases from V and 3 bases from J, with 11 bases in between. CDR3 region: CASSLRGGGYNEQFF. DNA of the CDR3: TGTGCCAGCAGTTTAAGGGGAGGCGGCTACAATGAGCAGTTCTTC.

The chain joins TRBV5-1 to TRBJ2-3, with 9 bases lining up with TRBD2. Germline assignment: CDR1 SGHRS and CDR2 YFSETQ. V shed 0 bases, J shed 7 bases, and the junction held 9 bases outside the gene matches. This CDR3 region has 16 residues. DNA for the CDR3: TGCGCCAGCAGCTTGGGTCGGCGGGAGGGCCTCAATACGCAGTATTTT. It is translated as CASSLGRREGLNTQYF.

This chain connects TRBV20-1 to TRBJ2-7, with 7 bases fitting TRBD1. Per germline, CDR1 DFQATT and CDR2 SNEGSKA (reference sequence). The CDR3 has 15 amino acids. The V segment lost 0 bases and the J segment 6 bases; nucleotides outside the gene matches: 11. The CDR3 loop is CSARDHNRGLIEQYF. Written as DNA, the CDR3 is TGCAGTGCTAGAGATCATAACAGGGGATTGATCGAGCAGTACTTC.

Only one count was recorded for this clonotype. The rearrangement joins TRBV4-3 to TRBJ2-2; 9 positions match TRBD2. Germline CDR1 LGHNA, CDR2 YSLEER. V shed 4 bases and J 7 bases; nucleotides not matched to a gene: 4. The length of the CDR3 is 14 residues. The CDR3 bases are TGCGCCAGCAGCCCTAGCGGGGTTGTCGGGGAGCTGTTTTTT. Amino acids: CASSPSGVVGELFF.

This clonotype came up a few times. This rearrangement joins TRBV5-1 to TRBJ2-6; D might be TRBD1 (6 bases). The CDR3 extends over 19 amino acids. Per the germline V gene, CDR1 is SGHRS and CDR2 is YFSETQ. V lost 2 bases and J 0 bases, leaving 18 bases between the germline ends. The chain's CDR3 is CASSFPSKTGSSGANVLTF. The CDR3 DNA sequence: TGCGCCAGCAGCTTCCCTTCTAAGACAGGCTCCTCTGGGGCCAACGTCCTGACTTTC. The variable domain in full, with the rest retrieved from reference TRBV5-1 and TRBJ2-6, is KAGVTQTPRYLIKTRGQQVTLSCSPISGHRSVSWYQQTPGQGLQFLFEYFSETQRNKGNFPGRFSGRQFSNSRSEMNVSTLELGDSALYLCASSFPSKTGSSGANVLTFGAGSRLTVL.

The chain joins TRBV27 to TRBJ2-7, with D maybe TRBD1 (6 bases). Trimming left V 6 bases short and J 6 bases short, with 15 bases between. CDR3 size: 13 residues. Germline V CDR1 and CDR2: MNHEY, SMNVEV (reference sequence). CDR3 loop: CASSIAGDLEQYF. The CDR3 DNA follows: TGTGCCAGCAGCATCGCAGGGGACCTCGAGCAGTACTTC.

This clonotype was counted a few times. The V gene is TRBV6-6, the J gene TRBJ2-1; possibly TRBD2 for D (5 bases). This CDR3 region has 15 residues. Germline V gene lookup returns CDR1 MNHNY and CDR2 SVGAGI (reference sequence). V shed 0 bases and J shed 10 bases, with 16 bases lying between them. The CDR3 sequence is CASSYSPLSGEEQFF. Written as DNA, the CDR3 is TGTGCCAGCAGTTACTCCCCATTATCCGGGGAAGAGCAGTTCTTC.